This T cell receptor beta chain was captured by sequencing in a study of T cell responses to AZD1222 COVID-19 vaccine. Repertoires were generated with immunoSEQ multiplex PCR, while TCRdb's copy carries only in-frame clones and drops some. The sample table sets out about 140,000 clones. CDR3 length: 14 residues. Germline CDR1 LGHDT, CDR2 YNNKEL (reference sequence). V lost 1 base and J 1 base, leaving 7 bases between the germline ends. The chain is built from TRBV3-1 (or the pseudogene TRBV3-2) and TRBJ1-1, with D uncertain. The sample taken for sequencing was peripheral blood. This receptor was identified in an adult in good health. The CDR3 nucleotides are TGTGCCAGCAGCCAAGGAGCTTCGAACACTGAAGCTTTCTTT. Protein product: CASSQGASNTEAFF.